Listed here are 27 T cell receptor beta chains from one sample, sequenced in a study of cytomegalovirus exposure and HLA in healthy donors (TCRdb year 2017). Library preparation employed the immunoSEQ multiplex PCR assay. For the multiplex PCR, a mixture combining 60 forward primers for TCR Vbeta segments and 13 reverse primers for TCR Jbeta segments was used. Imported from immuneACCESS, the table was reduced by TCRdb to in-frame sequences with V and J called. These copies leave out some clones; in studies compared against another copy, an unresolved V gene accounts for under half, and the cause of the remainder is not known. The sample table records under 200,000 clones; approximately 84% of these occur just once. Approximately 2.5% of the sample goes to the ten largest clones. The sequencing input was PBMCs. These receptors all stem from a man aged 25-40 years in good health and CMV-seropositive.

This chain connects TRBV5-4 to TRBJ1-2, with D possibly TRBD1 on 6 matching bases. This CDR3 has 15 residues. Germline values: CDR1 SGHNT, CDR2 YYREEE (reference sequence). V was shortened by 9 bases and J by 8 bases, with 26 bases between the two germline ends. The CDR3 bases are TGTGCCACCAACCCCGATGGACAGAAGGGATGGGGCTACACCTTC. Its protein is CATNPDGQKGWGYTF.

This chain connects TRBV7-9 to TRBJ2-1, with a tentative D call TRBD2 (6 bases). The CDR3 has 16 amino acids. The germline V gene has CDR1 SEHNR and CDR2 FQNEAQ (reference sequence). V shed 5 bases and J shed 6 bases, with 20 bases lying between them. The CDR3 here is CASSPWGLATGNEQFF. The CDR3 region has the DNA TGTGCCAGCAGCCCATGGGGACTGGCTACGGGCAATGAGCAGTTCTTC.

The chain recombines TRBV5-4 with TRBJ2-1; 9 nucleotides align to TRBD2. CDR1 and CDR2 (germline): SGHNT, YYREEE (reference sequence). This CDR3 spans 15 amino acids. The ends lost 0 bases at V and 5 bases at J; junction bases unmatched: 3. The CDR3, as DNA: TGTGCCAGCAGCTTGGAACTAGCGGGTCACAATGAGCAGTTCTTC. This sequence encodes CASSLELAGHNEQFF.

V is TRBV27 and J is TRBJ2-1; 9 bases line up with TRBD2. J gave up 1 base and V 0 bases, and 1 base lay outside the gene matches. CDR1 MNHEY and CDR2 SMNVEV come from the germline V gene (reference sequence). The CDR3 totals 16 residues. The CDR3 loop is CASSLSLAGSYNEQFF. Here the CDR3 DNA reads TGTGCCAGCAGTTTATCGCTAGCGGGATCCTACAATGAGCAGTTCTTC.

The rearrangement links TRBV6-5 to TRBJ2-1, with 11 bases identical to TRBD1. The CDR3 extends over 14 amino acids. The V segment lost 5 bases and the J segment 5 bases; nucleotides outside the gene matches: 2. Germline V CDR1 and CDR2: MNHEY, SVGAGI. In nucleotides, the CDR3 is TGTGCCAGCAGTATGGACAGGGGGCACAATGAGCAGTTCTTC. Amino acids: CASSMDRGHNEQFF.

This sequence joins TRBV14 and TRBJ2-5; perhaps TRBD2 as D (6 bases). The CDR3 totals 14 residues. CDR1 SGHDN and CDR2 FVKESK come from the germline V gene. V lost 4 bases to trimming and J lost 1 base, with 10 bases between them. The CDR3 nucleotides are TGTGCCAGCAGCCGACTAGGTTCCCAAGAGACCCAGTACTTC. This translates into CASSRLGSQETQYF.

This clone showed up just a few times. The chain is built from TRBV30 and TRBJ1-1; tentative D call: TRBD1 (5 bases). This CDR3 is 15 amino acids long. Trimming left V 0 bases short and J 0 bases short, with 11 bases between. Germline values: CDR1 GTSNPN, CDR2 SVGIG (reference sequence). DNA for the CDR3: TGTGCCTGGAGTGTACGTCCAGGGATGAACACTGAAGCTTTCTTT. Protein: CAWSVRPGMNTEAFF.

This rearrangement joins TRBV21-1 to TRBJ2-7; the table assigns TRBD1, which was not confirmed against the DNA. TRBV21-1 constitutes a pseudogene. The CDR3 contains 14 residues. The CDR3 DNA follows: TGTGCCAGCAGCATCGGGACAAATCCCTACGAGCAGTACGTC. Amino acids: CASSIGTNPYEQYV.

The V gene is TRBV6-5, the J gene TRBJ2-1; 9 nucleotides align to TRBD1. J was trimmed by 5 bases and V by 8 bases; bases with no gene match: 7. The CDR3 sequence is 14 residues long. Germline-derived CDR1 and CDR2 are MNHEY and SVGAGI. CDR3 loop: CASRRTGAHNEQFF. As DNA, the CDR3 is TGTGCCAGCCGGAGGACAGGGGCCCACAATGAGCAGTTCTTC.

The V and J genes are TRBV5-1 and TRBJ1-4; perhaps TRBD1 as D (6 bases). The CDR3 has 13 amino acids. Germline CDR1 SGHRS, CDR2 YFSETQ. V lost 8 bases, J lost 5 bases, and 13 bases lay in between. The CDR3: CASKTGSNEKLFF. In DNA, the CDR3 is TGCGCCAGTAAGACAGGCTCGAATGAAAAACTGTTTTTT.

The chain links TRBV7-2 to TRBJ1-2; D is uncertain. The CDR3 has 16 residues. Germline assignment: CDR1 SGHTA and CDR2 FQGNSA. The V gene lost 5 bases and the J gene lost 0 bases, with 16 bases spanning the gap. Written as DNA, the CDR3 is TGTGCCAGCAGCCGCATCGGGGTCCCCTCTAACTATGGCTACACCTTC. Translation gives CASSRIGVPSNYGYTF.

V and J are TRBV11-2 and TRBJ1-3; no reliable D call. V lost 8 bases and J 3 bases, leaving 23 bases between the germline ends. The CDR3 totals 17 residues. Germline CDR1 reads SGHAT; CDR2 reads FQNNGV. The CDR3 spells CASGMHITAAGGNTIYF. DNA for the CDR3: TGTGCCAGCGGCATGCATATTACGGCGGCGGGTGGAAACACCATATATTTT.

In DNA, the CDR3 is TGTGCCAGCAGCTTCGAGGATGAGCAGTTCTTC. Protein: CASSFEDEQFF. J is TRBJ2-1 and V is TRBV7-2; D ambiguous. The germline V gene encodes CDR1 SGHTA and CDR2 FQGNSA. Trimming cost V 3 bases and J 8 bases, with 5 bases left between them. The CDR3 contains 11 residues.

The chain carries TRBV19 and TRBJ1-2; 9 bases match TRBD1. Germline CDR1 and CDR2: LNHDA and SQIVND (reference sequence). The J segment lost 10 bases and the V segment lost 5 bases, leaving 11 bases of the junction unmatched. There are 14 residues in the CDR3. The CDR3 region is CASSLSTGGGFYTF. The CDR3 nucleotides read TGTGCCAGTAGTCTGTCTACAGGGGGCGGTTTCTACACCTTC.

The CDR3, as DNA: TGCGCCAGCAGCCAATACCGGGACTTCCAAGAGACCCAGTACTTC. Encoded protein: CASSQYRDFQETQYF. The rearrangement links TRBV5-1 to TRBJ2-5; TRBD2 is a possible D gene (6 bases). Germline V gene sequence: CDR1 SGHRS, CDR2 YFSETQ. The CDR3 is made up of 15 amino acids. The germline V and J ends were trimmed by 4 bases and 1 base, with 14 bases remaining between them.

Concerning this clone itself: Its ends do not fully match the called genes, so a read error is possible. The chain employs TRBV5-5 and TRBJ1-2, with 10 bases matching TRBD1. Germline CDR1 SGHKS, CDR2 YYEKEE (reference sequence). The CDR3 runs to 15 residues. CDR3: CASSSTGTGVDGYPF. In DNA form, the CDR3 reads TGTGCCAGCAGCAGTACCGGGACAGGGGTGGATGGCTACCCCTTC.

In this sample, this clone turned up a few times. In DNA form, the CDR3 reads TGTGCCAGCTCACAAACAGGGGAGCGGAATGGCTACACCTTC. Translated: CASSQTGERNGYTF. The rearrangement joins TRBV18 to TRBJ1-2; 7 positions match TRBD1. The CDR3 extends over 14 amino acids. V shed 4 bases and J 6 bases; nucleotides not matched to a gene: 8. The germline CDR1 and CDR2 sequences are KGHSH and LQKENI.

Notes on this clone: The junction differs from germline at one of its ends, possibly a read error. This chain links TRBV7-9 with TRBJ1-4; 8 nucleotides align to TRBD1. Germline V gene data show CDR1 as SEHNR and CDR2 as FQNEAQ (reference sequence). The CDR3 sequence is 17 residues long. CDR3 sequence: CSSSDRATGAGDEKLFF. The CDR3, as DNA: TGTTCCAGCAGCGACCGGGCGACAGGGGCAGGGGATGAAAAACTGTTTTTT.

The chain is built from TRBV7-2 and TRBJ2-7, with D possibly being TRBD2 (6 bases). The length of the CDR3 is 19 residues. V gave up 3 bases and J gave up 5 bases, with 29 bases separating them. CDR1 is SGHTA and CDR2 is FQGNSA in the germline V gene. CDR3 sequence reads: CASSFRVGSGAARRNEQYF. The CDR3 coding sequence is TGTGCCAGCAGCTTCAGGGTCGGGAGCGGAGCCGCCAGGAGGAACGAGCAGTACTTC. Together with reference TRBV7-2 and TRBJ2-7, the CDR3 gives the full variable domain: GAGVSQSPSNKVTEKGKDVELRCDPISGHTALYWYRQSLGQGLEFLIYFQGNSAPDKSGLPSDRFSAERTGGSVSTLTIQRTQQEDSAVYLCASSFRVGSGAARRNEQYFGPGTRLTVT.

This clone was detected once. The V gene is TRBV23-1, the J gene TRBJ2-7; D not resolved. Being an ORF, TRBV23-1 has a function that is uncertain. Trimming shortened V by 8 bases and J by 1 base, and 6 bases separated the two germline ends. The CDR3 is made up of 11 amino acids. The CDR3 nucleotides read TGCGCCAGCGACAAGTCCTACGAGCAGTACGTC. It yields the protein CASDKSYEQYV.

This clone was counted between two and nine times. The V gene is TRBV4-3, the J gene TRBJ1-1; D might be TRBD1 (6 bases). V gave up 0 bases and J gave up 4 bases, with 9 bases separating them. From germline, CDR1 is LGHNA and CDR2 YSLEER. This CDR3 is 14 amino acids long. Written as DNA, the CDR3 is TGCGCCAGCAGCCAAGATCGGGGGGCCACTGAAGCTTTCTTT. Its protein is CASSQDRGATEAFF.

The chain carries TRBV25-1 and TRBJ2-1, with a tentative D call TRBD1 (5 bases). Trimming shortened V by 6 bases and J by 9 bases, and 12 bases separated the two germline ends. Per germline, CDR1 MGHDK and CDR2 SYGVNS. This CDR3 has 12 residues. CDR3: CASRDQGLEQFF. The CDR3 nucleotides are TGTGCCAGCAGAGACCAGGGCCTTGAGCAGTTCTTC.

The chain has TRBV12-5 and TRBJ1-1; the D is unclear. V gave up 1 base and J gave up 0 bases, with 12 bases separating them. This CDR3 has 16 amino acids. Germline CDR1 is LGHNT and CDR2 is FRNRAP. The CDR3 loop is CASGLALGRLNTEAFF. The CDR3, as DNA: TGTGCTAGTGGTTTGGCCTTGGGCAGACTGAACACTGAAGCTTTCTTT.

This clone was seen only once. CDR3 in DNA: TGCAGCGTTGCCAAGTCCGGGGAGGGGGAGACCCAGTACTTC. It codes for CSVAKSGEGETQYF. The rearrangement uses TRBV29-1 and TRBJ2-5, with 7 nucleotides matching TRBD2. Trimming removed 4 bases from V and 5 bases from J; junction bases left unmatched: 10. CDR3 length: 14 residues. The germline V gene has CDR1 SQVTM and CDR2 ANQGSEA.

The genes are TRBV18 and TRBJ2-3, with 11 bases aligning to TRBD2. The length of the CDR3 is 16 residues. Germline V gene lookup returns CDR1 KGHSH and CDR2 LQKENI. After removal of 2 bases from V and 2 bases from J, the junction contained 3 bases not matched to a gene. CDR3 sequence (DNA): TGTGCCAGCTCACCAGTAGCGGGAGGGACCACAGATACGCAGTATTTT. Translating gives CASSPVAGGTTDTQYF.

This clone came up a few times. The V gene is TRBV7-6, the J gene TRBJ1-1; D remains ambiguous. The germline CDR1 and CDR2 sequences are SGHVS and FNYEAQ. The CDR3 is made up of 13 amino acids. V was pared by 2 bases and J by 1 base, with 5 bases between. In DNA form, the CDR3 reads TGTGCCAGCAGCTTACAGGAGAACACTGAAGCTTTCTTT. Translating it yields CASSLQENTEAFF.

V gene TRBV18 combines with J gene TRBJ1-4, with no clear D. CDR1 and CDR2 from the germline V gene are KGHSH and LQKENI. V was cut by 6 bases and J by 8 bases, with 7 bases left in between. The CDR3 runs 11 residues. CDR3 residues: CASSPGEKLFF. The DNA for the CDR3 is TGTGCCAGCTCCCCGGGGGAAAAACTGTTTTTT.